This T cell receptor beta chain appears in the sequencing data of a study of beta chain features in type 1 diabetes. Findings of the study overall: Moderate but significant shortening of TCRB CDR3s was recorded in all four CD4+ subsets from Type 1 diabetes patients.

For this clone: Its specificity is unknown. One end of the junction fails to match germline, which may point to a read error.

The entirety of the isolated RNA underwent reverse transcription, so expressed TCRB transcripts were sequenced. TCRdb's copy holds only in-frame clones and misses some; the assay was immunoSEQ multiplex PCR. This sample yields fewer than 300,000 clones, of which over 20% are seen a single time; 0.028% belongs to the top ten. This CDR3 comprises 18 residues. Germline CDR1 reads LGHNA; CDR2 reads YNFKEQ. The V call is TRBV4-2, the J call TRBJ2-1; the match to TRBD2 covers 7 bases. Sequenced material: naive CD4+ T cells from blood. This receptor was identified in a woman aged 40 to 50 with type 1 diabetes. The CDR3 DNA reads TGTGCCAGCAGCCAAGATGGGGGGTCGACTAGCAGACCGCTTAGGACGATCTTC. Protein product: CASSQDGGSTSRPLRTIF.